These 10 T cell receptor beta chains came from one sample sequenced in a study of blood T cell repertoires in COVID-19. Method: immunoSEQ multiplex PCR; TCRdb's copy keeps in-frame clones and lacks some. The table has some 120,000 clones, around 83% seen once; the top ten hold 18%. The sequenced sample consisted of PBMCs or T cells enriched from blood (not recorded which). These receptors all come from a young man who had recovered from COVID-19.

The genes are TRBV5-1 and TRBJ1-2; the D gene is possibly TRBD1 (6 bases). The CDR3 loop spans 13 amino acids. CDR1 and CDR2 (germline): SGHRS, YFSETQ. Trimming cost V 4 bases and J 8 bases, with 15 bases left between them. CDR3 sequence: CASSPQGRRGYTF. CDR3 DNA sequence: TGCGCCAGCAGCCCGCAGGGGCGGAGAGGCTACACCTTC.

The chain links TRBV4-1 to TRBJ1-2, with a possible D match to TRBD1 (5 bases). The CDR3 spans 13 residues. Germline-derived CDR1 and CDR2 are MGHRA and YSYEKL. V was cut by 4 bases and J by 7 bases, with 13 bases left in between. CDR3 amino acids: CASSRPQGGGYTF. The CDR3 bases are TGCGCCAGCAGCCGGCCGCAGGGAGGTGGCTACACCTTC.

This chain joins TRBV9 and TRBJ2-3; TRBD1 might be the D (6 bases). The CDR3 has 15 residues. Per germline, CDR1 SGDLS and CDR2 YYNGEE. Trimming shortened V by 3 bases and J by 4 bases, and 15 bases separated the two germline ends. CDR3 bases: TGTGCCAGCAGCGCACAGGGAATTGGCCCAGATACGCAGTATTTT. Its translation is CASSAQGIGPDTQYF.

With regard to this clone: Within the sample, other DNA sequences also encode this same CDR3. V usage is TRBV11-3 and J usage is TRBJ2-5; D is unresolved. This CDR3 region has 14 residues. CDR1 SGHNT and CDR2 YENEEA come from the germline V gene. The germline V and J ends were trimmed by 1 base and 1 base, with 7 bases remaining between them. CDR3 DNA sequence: TGTGCCAGCAGCTTAGGGAGAGGCCAAGAGACCCAGTACTTC. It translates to CASSLGRGQETQYF.

The chain's CDR3 is CASSLWWDSTGELFF. The CDR3 DNA follows: TGTGCCAGCAGCTTGTGGTGGGACTCTACCGGGGAGCTGTTTTTT. The J gene is TRBJ2-2, the V gene TRBV5-5, with D possibly being TRBD2 (6 bases). The V end lost 1 base, the J end lost 5 bases, and 12 bases lay between the germline ends. CDR3 size: 15 residues. The V gene's germline CDR1 is SGHKS and CDR2 YYEKEE (reference sequence).

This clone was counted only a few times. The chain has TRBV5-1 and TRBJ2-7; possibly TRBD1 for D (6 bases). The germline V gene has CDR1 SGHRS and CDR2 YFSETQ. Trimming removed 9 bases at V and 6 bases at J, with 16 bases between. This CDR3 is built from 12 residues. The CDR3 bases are TGCGCCACCTCGGGACAACGCTGCGAGCAGTACGTC. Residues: CATSGQRCEQYV.

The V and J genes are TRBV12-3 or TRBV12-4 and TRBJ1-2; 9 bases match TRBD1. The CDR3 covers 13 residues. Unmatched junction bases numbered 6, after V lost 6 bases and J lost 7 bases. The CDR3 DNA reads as TGTGCCAGCAGGTTCGGACAGGGGTCTGGCTACACCTTC. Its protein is CASRFGQGSGYTF.

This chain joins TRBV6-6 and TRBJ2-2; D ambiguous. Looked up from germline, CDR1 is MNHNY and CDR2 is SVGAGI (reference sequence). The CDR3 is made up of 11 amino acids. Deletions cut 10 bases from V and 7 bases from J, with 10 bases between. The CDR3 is CATQNGGELFF. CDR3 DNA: TGTGCCACCCAAAACGGCGGGGAGCTGTTTTTT.

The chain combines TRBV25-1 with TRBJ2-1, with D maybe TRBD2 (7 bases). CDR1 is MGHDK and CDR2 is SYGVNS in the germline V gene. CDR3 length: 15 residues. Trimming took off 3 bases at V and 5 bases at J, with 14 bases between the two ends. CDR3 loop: CASSDPRGADNEQFF. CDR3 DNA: TGTGCCAGCAGTGATCCTCGGGGGGCCGACAATGAGCAGTTCTTC.

CDR3 coding DNA: TGTGCCAGCAGTGAGACAGTCTATAGCAATCAGCCCCAGCATTTT. This translates into CASSETVYSNQPQHF. The chain employs TRBV2 and TRBJ1-5; maybe TRBD1 (5 bases). Between the trimmed V and J ends, which lost 3 bases and 0 bases, there was a span of 9 bases. The CDR3 runs 15 residues. Germline-derived CDR1 and CDR2 are SNHLY and FYNNEI.